This T cell receptor beta chain was documented in a study of T cells in Graves' hyperthyroidism and ophthalmopathy. Germline V lookup: CDR1 SEHNR, CDR2 FQNEAQ (reference sequence). The CDR3 loop spans 12 amino acids. The V end was cut by 5 bases, the J end by 7 bases, with 8 bases between. RNA transcripts were the template for amplifying TCR beta CDR3 regions. HTBI primers were the set used in a first-round RT-PCR of the TCR CDR3. From the multiplex PCR reads, TCRdb called clonotypes with MiXCR, one entry per CDR3 protein. The sample records 530,000 or so distinct CDR3 sequences, 40% to 55% being singletons. This clonotype was observed at least ten times.

Specimen: peripheral blood or thyroid tissue (not recorded which). The chain carries TRBV7-9 and TRBJ2-2, with D possibly TRBD1 on 5 matching bases. The sequence derives from a woman aged 18 to 35 with Graves' hyperthyroidism. CDR3 amino acids: CASSQQDGELFF. In nucleotides, the CDR3 is TGTGCCAGCAGCCAACAGGACGGGGAGCTGTTTTTT.